This T cell receptor beta chain was sequenced during a study of T-cell memory formation after mild COVID-19 (dated by TCRdb to about 2021). Study-wide context: TCR sequence clusters from the two donors were found to be largely donor specific. Longitudinal TCRalpha and TCRbeta repertoire sequencing tracked T-cell clones expanding and contracting after mild COVID-19 in a couple of donors. The cohort was made up of two young adult volunteers, one female and one male, who were previously healthy.

From V the trimming removes 6 bases and from J it removes 9 bases, while the gene matches leave 14 bases of the junction unaccounted for. The CDR3 starts with the cysteine, ends with the phenylalanine, and has 15 residues. Only the CDR3 part of the read is kept: 45 bases, read in frame from the first base. The germline V gene encodes CDR1 MNHEY and CDR2 SVGAGI. The sequencer was an Illumina NovaSeq 6000. cDNA libraries for TCRalpha and TCRbeta were prepared by 5'RACE using constant-segment primers, with sample barcodes and unique molecular identifiers added. RNA was extracted from every sample with Trizol reagent. Library amplification was performed in two PCR steps, and a second sample barcode and Illumina TruSeq adapters were introduced in the second step. Sequencing of the libraries was done on an Illumina NovaSeq, producing 2 x 150 bp paired-end reads. The source study handled its data this way. Demultiplexing of reads and collapsing into UMI-guided consensus sequences were performed with migec v1.2.7. Using mixcr v2.1.11, UMI consensuses were aligned to TRA and TRB V and J templates and then assembled into clonotypes. A clonotype was counted as expanded or contracted only if both edgeR and NoisET called the change significant, with noise models trained on biological replicates. edgeR calls used a false discovery rate-adjusted p below 0.01 and a log2 fold-change threshold of 1. As an exploratory analysis of dynamics, PCA with hierarchical clustering was applied to max-normalized trajectories of the 1000 most abundant clonotypes. Separately sequenced CD4+ and CD8+ repertoires were used to assign a CD4 or CD8 phenotype to each responding clone. TCRdb passed the public sequencing reads through fastp at Q25 and MiXCR, retaining productive beta sequences. When rows share a CDR3 protein, they turn into one entry using the most common DNA and genes. TCRdb, rather than the study authors, made the V and J calls. This sample lists tens of thousands of distinct CDR3 sequences; 14% were detected once. The ten largest clones take up around 31% of the sample.

On this clonotype itself: The antigen it binds to is not known. No quality values exist for individual bases; no much larger clone is one base distant.

General conclusions and limits of the study: Only a couple of mild cases were covered by the study, and larger cohorts that include severe cases with pre-infection samples were considered necessary. Some responding clones were detected in pre-infection memory, which suggested that pre-existing cross-reactive memory T cells had joined the SARS-CoV-2 response. Balanced CD4/CD8 phenotypes were observed for clones contracting from day 15 to 85, whereas a bias towards CD4+ was observed for a second wave of clones expanding from day 15 to 37. Contracting CD4+ clones appeared mostly in the CM and EM memory subsets, whereas CD8+ clones were enriched in EMRA. Whether the second-wave clones peaking on day 37 were SARS-CoV-2 specific was not confirmed.

Ficoll-Paque density gradient centrifugation was the method used to isolate PBMCs. The specimen sequenced was PBMCs or a T cell subset sorted from them (not recorded which). This clonotype was sampled from an adult woman who had mild COVID-19 (a few samples of this study predate the infection). The sample titles of this study are shuffled in the database, so cell type and time point are left out; the donor was told from shared clones. The chain is assembled from TRBV6-5 and TRBJ2-1; TRBD1 matches 7 bases in the middle. The CDR3 is CASSPRRTRGPEQFF. At the DNA level, the sequence is TGTGCCAGCAGCCCCCGCCGTACAAGGGGGCCTGAGCAGTTCTTC.